The present TCR beta chain was sequenced within a study of blood T cell repertoires in COVID-19. The CDR3 contains 11 residues. Germline lookup yields CDR1 SGHDN and CDR2 FVKESK. V gave up 5 bases and J gave up 3 bases, with 3 bases separating them. Using immunoSEQ multiplex PCR, the repertoire was profiled, and TCRdb retains in-frame clones only, with some absent. Seen here are 160,000 or so clones, about 88% observed once, and the top ten hold roughly 20%. The material sequenced was peripheral blood. The TCR comes from a woman of 80 years or more with acute or convalescent COVID-19. The J gene is TRBJ2-3, the V gene TRBV14; D gene uncertain. The chain's CDR3 is CASSLTDTQYF. As DNA, the CDR3 is TGTGCCAGCAGCTTAACAGATACGCAGTATTTT.